The text below deals with one T cell receptor beta chain. Its antigen is still unknown. The data originate from a study of untreated major depressive disorder. Findings of the study overall: The small study sample limits how generally findings apply.

The repertoire was sequenced with immunoSEQ multiplex PCR; TCRdb's copy has only in-frame clones and lacks some. The table lists 21,000 or so clones, roughly 86% of them singletons, with about 5% in the top ten. The receptor's source is a woman under 40 in good health. Input material: CD4+ T cells from PBMCs.

Written as DNA, the CDR3 is TGTGCCAGCTCACCGGTGGGCAGGGCGGGGAACGCTTTCTTT. Encoded protein: CASSPVGRAGNAFF. This chain uses TRBV18 with TRBJ1-1, with a weak D call TRBD1 (5 bases). The length of the CDR3 is 14 residues. V dropped 3 bases and J dropped 11 bases, with 19 bases sitting between them. The V gene's germline CDR1 is KGHSH and CDR2 LQKENI.